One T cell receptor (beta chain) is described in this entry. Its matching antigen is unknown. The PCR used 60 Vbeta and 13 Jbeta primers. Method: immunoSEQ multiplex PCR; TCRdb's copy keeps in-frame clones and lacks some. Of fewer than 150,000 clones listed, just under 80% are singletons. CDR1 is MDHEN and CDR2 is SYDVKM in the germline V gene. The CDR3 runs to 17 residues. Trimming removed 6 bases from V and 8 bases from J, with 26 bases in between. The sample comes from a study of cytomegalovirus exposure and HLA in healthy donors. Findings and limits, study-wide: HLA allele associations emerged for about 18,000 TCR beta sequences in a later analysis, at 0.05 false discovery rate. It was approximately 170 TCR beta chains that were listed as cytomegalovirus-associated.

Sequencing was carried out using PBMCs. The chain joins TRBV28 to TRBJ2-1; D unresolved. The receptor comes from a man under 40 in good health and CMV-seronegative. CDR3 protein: CASSPELRPTPRDEQFF. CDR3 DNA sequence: TGTGCCAGCAGCCCCGAACTTCGACCGACCCCTCGGGATGAGCAGTTCTTC.